The 32 T cell receptor beta chains in this list originate from one sample, sequenced in a study of graft-versus-host responses after intestinal transplantation. Using immunoSEQ multiplex PCR, the repertoire was profiled, and TCRdb retains in-frame clones only, with some absent. The sample lists some 77,000 clones, 80% to 95% occurring once. The input for sequencing was PBMCs, taken 98 days after intestinal transplantation. The receptor source for this set is a human patient who received an intestinal transplant, so some T cells may come from the graft donor.

The chain joins TRBV10-2 to TRBJ2-7; 8 nucleotides line up with TRBD1. CDR3 length equals 14 residues. Germline loops: CDR1 WSHSY, CDR2 SAAADI. V trimming: 6 bases; J trimming: 2 bases; junction bases outside the gene matches: 6. The CDR3 region has the DNA TGCGCCAGCAGAGAGACAGGGGACCCCTACGAGCAGTACTTC. It specifies CASRETGDPYEQYF.

The V call is TRBV6-6, the J call TRBJ2-1; D is possibly TRBD2 (6 bases). V was pared by 5 bases and J by 7 bases, with 6 bases between. This CDR3 has 11 amino acids. Germline V gene data show CDR1 as MNHNY and CDR2 as SVGAGI (reference sequence). CDR3 loop: CASSSGNEQFF. DNA for the CDR3: TGTGCCAGCAGTAGCGGGAATGAGCAGTTCTTC.

The chain couples TRBV7-6 to TRBJ1-5; D is possibly TRBD1 (5 bases). Germline V CDR1 and CDR2: SGHVS, FNYEAQ. V lost 3 bases and J lost 3, with 12 bases in between. This CDR3 is 15 amino acids long. CDR3 amino acids: CASSLGWGTNQPQHF. The CDR3 bases are TGTGCCAGCAGCTTGGGGTGGGGGACCAATCAGCCCCAGCATTTT.

The rearrangement joins TRBV7-6 to TRBJ2-3; 12 nucleotides line up with TRBD2. This CDR3 has 21 residues. J was trimmed by 2 bases and V by 3 bases; bases with no gene match: 18. Germline lookup yields CDR1 SGHVS and CDR2 FNYEAQ. The CDR3 nucleotides read TGTGCCAGCAGCTTGCTGGGGTATCTAGCGGGGGGGCCTCGAGTCACAGATACGCAGTATTTT. Protein sequence: CASSLLGYLAGGPRVTDTQYF.

The V and J genes are TRBV7-3 and TRBJ2-7, with 7 bases identical to TRBD1. Germline assignment: CDR1 SGHTA and CDR2 FQGTGA. The ends lost 1 base at V and 2 bases at J; junction bases unmatched: 2. The CDR3 totals 14 residues. The CDR3 bases are TGTGCCAGCAGCTTAAAACAGGGGCCCTACGAGCAGTACTTC. Its protein product is CASSLKQGPYEQYF.

The chain links TRBV5-1 to TRBJ2-2, with D hard to call. The CDR3 covers 13 residues. Germline CDR1 reads SGHRS; CDR2 reads YFSETQ. The V gene lost 7 bases and the J gene lost 2 bases, with 9 bases spanning the gap. For the CDR3, the DNA is TGCGCCAGCCGACCGGGTAACACCGGGGAGCTGTTTTTT. Translated: CASRPGNTGELFF.

For this clone: The sample has other DNA sequences that encode this CDR3 too. V gene TRBV29-1 combines with J gene TRBJ1-1; a possible D gene is TRBD1 (5 bases). Germline V gene sequence: CDR1 SQVTM, CDR2 ANQGSEA. This CDR3 is built from 14 residues. The V end lost 4 bases, the J end lost 3 bases, and 15 bases lay between the germline ends. The CDR3 region has the DNA TGCAGCGTTGGAGGTCCGGGGGGGGACACTGAAGCTTTCTTT. It encodes CSVGGPGGDTEAFF. Filled out from reference TRBV29-1 and TRBJ1-1, the complete variable domain reads SAVISQKPSRDICQRGTSLTIQCQVDSQVTMMFWYRQQPGQSLTLIATANQGSEATYESGFVIDKFPISRPNLTFSTLTVSNMSPEDSSIYLCSVGGPGGDTEAFFGQGTRLTVV.

The J gene is TRBJ2-2, the V gene TRBV4-2; the match to TRBD2 covers 15 bases. The CDR3 is made up of 18 amino acids. Germline V gene lookup returns CDR1 LGHNA and CDR2 YNFKEQ. The ends lost 4 bases at V and 4 bases at J; junction bases unmatched: 7. CDR3 nucleotides: TGTGCCAGCAGCCGCGGACTAGCGGGGGGGCCAGGCACCGGGGAGCTGTTTTTT. Amino acids: CASSRGLAGGPGTGELFF.

This chain uses TRBV29-1 with TRBJ1-2, with TRBD1 as a possible D gene (6 bases). Germline lookup yields CDR1 SQVTM and CDR2 ANQGSEA. The V end lost 3 bases, the J end lost 5 bases, and 19 bases lay between the germline ends. This CDR3 has 15 amino acids. CDR3 protein: CSVDRRGRGEYGYTF. CDR3 in DNA: TGCAGCGTTGATAGGAGGGGCAGGGGCGAATATGGCTACACCTTC.

The chain recombines TRBV5-1 with TRBJ2-2; possible D gene TRBD2, 6 bases. The CDR3 runs to 18 residues. Germline lookup yields CDR1 SGHRS and CDR2 YFSETQ. V lost 4 bases and J 2 bases, leaving 21 bases between the germline ends. CDR3 in amino acids: CASSVRRAEWYNTGELFF. The DNA for the CDR3 is TGCGCCAGCAGCGTGAGGAGGGCGGAGTGGTATAACACCGGGGAGCTGTTTTTT.

The chain recombines TRBV6-1 with TRBJ1-2; D remains ambiguous. CDR1 and CDR2 (germline): MNHNS, SASEGT. The CDR3 is 12 amino acids. V shed 2 bases and J shed 4 bases, with 5 bases lying between them. The CDR3 sequence is CASSEQFYGYTF. The CDR3 DNA sequence: TGTGCCAGCAGTGAACAGTTCTATGGCTACACCTTC.

CDR3 in DNA: TGTGCCAGCAGCCGGGACTTTCTTTACGAGCAGTACTTC. Protein sequence: CASSRDFLYEQYF. The chain has TRBV5-5 and TRBJ2-5; possible D gene TRBD2, 6 bases. The J call is doubtful: the DNA matches TRBJ2-7 better. CDR3 length: 13 amino acids. Germline V CDR1 and CDR2: SGHKS, YYEKEE (reference sequence).

This clone has only a few counts. The chain joins TRBV2 to TRBJ2-7; D possibly corresponds to TRBD2 (5 bases). Germline V CDR1 and CDR2: SNHLY, FYNNEI. V lost 6 bases and J 6 bases, leaving 15 bases between the germline ends. The CDR3 is 13 residues long. The CDR3 region has the DNA TGTGCCAGCAGCATTAGCGCCTCGAGCGAGCAGTACTTC. Its protein product is CASSISASSEQYF.

The chain couples TRBV7-9 to TRBJ1-5; TRBD1 matches 8 bases. Germline lookup yields CDR1 SEHNR and CDR2 FQNEAQ (reference sequence). J lost 5 bases, V lost 6 bases, and 6 bases had no gene match. The CDR3 runs to 14 residues. The DNA for the CDR3 is TGTGCCAGCAGTCCCTCAGGGGGCCATCAGCCCCAGCATTTT. Its protein product is CASSPSGGHQPQHF.

The V call is TRBV28, the J call TRBJ2-7; 12 nucleotides agree with TRBD2. Losses at the gene ends were 3 bases for V and 0 bases for J; bases not matched to a gene: 6. CDR1 and CDR2 (germline): MDHEN, SYDVKM. This CDR3 contains 17 residues. The CDR3 loop reads CASSLFGTSGYSYEQYF. DNA of the CDR3: TGTGCCAGCAGTTTGTTCGGGACTAGCGGGTACTCCTACGAGCAGTACTTC.

V usage is TRBV27 and J usage is TRBJ1-5, with D unresolved. The CDR3 length is 15 residues. Germline CDR1 and CDR2: MNHEY and SMNVEV (reference sequence). The ends were cut back, 2 bases at V and 1 base at J, with 9 bases in the middle. The CDR3 bases are TGTGCCAGCAGTTTAGAAGGGTACAGCAATCAGCCCCAGCATTTT. Amino acid sequence: CASSLEGYSNQPQHF.

The rearrangement uses TRBV5-6 and TRBJ2-3; no definite D call. The germline V and J ends were trimmed by 0 bases and 0 bases, with 5 bases remaining between them. Germline CDR1 reads SGHDT; CDR2 reads YYEEEE. There are 14 residues in the CDR3. The CDR3 DNA follows: TGTGCCAGCAGCTTGGAGTTCAGCACAGATACGCAGTATTTT. Amino acids: CASSLEFSTDTQYF.

The chain carries TRBV29-1 and TRBJ1-1, with 8 nucleotides matching TRBD1. The V gene end was trimmed by 5 bases and the J gene end by 11 bases; junction bases not matched to a gene: 4. Germline CDR1 SQVTM, CDR2 ANQGSEA. The CDR3 has 10 amino acids. The CDR3 spells CSVYRGAAFF. CDR3 bases: TGCAGCGTTTACAGGGGGGCGGCTTTCTTT.

The rearrangement joins TRBV6-5 to TRBJ1-1; 11 bases line up with TRBD1. The CDR3 extends over 15 amino acids. J gave up 3 bases and V 6 bases, and 6 bases lay outside the gene matches. Looked up from germline, CDR1 is MNHEY and CDR2 is SVGAGI. Written as DNA, the CDR3 is TGTGCCAGCAGACCCCGGGACAGGGGGTACACTGAAGCTTTCTTT. This sequence encodes CASRPRDRGYTEAFF.

This chain uses TRBV10-1 with TRBJ2-7; TRBD1 matches 8 bases. Losses at the gene ends were 3 bases for V and 4 bases for J; bases not matched to a gene: 5. This CDR3 contains 14 residues. Germline V gene sequence: CDR1 WNHNN, CDR2 SYGVQD (reference sequence). CDR3 sequence: CASSDRTGTYEQYF. CDR3 DNA: TGCGCCAGCAGTGACCGGACAGGGACTTACGAGCAGTACTTC.

This clone showed up just a few times. The rearrangement uses TRBV28 and TRBJ2-5; 9 bases match TRBD2. CDR3 size: 16 residues. Unmatched junction bases numbered 15, after V lost 8 bases and J lost 5 bases. The V gene's germline CDR1 is MDHEN and CDR2 SYDVKM. The CDR3 DNA reads TGTGCCAGCCGCTGGAGTAGCGGGAGCTTAGAGGAGACCCAGTACTTC. This sequence encodes CASRWSSGSLEETQYF.

V and J are TRBV5-4 and TRBJ2-2, with TRBD1 as a possible D gene (6 bases). The germline V gene encodes CDR1 SGHNT and CDR2 YYREEE (reference sequence). This CDR3 spans 15 amino acids. V lost 2 bases to trimming and J lost 3 bases, with 11 bases between them. The CDR3 loop is CASSFQGRDTGELFF. In nucleotides, the CDR3 is TGTGCCAGCAGCTTTCAGGGGCGCGACACCGGGGAGCTGTTTTTT.

The chain recombines TRBV6-5 with TRBJ1-2; tentatively, D is TRBD1 (6 bases). Germline CDR1 reads MNHEY; CDR2 reads SVGAGI. CDR3 length: 11 amino acids. Deletions cut 4 bases from V and 8 bases from J, with 8 bases between. CDR3 residues: CASSSTGGYTF. In DNA, the CDR3 is TGTGCCAGCAGTTCTACAGGGGGCTACACCTTC.

This sequence joins TRBV5-4 and TRBJ1-2, with a weak D call TRBD1 (5 bases). CDR3 length: 13 residues. With 4 bases removed from V and 4 bases from J, the gap between germline ends came to 11 bases. Germline V gene sequence: CDR1 SGHNT, CDR2 YYREEE (reference sequence). The CDR3, as DNA: TGTGCCAGCAGCGTCGGGACGCCCTATGGCTACACCTTC. This sequence encodes CASSVGTPYGYTF.

The chain is built from TRBV4-2 and TRBJ2-7, with a possible D match to TRBD2 (6 bases). V was cut by 3 bases and J by 2 bases, with 17 bases left in between. CDR3 length equals 16 residues. CDR1 and CDR2 from the germline V gene are LGHNA and YNFKEQ. The CDR3 reads CASSHGGSVPPYEQYF. CDR3 DNA sequence: TGTGCCAGCAGCCATGGGGGGTCCGTTCCTCCCTACGAGCAGTACTTC.

The rearrangement uses TRBV5-1 and TRBJ1-2; D is unresolved. The CDR3 runs to 12 residues. Trimming took off 0 bases at V and 8 bases at J, with 8 bases between the two ends. The germline CDR1 and CDR2 sequences are SGHRS and YFSETQ. The CDR3 nucleotides read TGCGCCAGCAGCTTGGACACCTACGGCTACACCTTC. Protein sequence: CASSLDTYGYTF. The variable domain in full, completed from reference TRBV5-1 and TRBJ1-2, reads KAGVTQTPRYLIKTRGQQVTLSCSPISGHRSVSWYQQTPGQGLQFLFEYFSETQRNKGNFPGRFSGRQFSNSRSEMNVSTLELGDSALYLCASSLDTYGYTFGSGTRLTVV.

The CDR3 protein is CASSLERQGYEQYF. CDR3 DNA sequence: TGTGCCAGCAGCTTGGAGAGACAGGGGTACGAGCAGTACTTC. The rearrangement joins TRBV5-4 to TRBJ2-7; 8 nucleotides line up with TRBD1. This CDR3 has 14 amino acids. With 0 bases clipped from V and 4 bases from J, the junction kept 3 bases outside the gene matches. CDR1 and CDR2 from the germline V gene are SGHNT and YYREEE (reference sequence).

The rearrangement uses TRBV7-3 and TRBJ2-3; TRBD2 might be the D (7 bases). Germline CDR1 reads SGHTA; CDR2 reads FQGTGA. This CDR3 contains 17 residues. The germline V and J ends were trimmed by 5 bases and 1 base, with 19 bases remaining between them. The CDR3: CASSALPRGGGTDTQYF. The CDR3 DNA reads TGTGCCAGCAGCGCCCTTCCAAGAGGGGGGGGCACAGATACGCAGTATTTT.

The chain joins TRBV19 to TRBJ1-1, with unresolved D. V lost 5 bases and J 5 bases, leaving 6 bases between the germline ends. This CDR3 is built from 11 residues. Germline CDR1 is LNHDA and CDR2 is SQIVND (reference sequence). CDR3 DNA sequence: TGTGCCAGTAGTTTAAATACTGAAGCTTTCTTT. This sequence encodes CASSLNTEAFF.

The V call is TRBV9, the J call TRBJ2-5, with 8 bases matching TRBD2. This CDR3 spans 15 amino acids. With V trimmed by 4 bases and J by 7 bases, 12 bases remained unmatched. Germline V CDR1 and CDR2: SGDLS, YYNGEE. This chain's CDR3 is CASSPKGTSSGTQYF. In DNA form, the CDR3 reads TGTGCCAGCAGCCCTAAAGGGACTAGTTCTGGGACCCAGTACTTC. Based on the CDR3 plus reference TRBV9 and TRBJ2-5, the full variable domain is DSGVTQTPKHLITATGQRVTLRCSPRSGDLSVYWYQQSLDQGLQFLIQYYNGEERAKGNILERFSAQQFPDLHSELNLSSLELGDSALYFCASSPKGTSSGTQYFGPGTRLLVL.

The rearrangement uses TRBV11-1 and TRBJ1-1; D gene ambiguous. The CDR3 totals 14 residues. V shed 5 bases and J shed 3 bases, with 13 bases lying between them. CDR1 SGHAT and CDR2 FQDESV come from the germline V gene (reference sequence). Here the CDR3 reads CASSLGRRDTEAFF. The CDR3 region has the DNA TGTGCCAGCAGCCTGGGCAGGCGGGACACTGAAGCTTTCTTT.

The gene calls are TRBV6-1 and TRBJ2-1; perhaps TRBD2 as D (6 bases). Germline V gives CDR1 MNHNS, CDR2 SASEGT. This CDR3 region has 13 residues. The ends were cut back, 5 bases at V and 4 bases at J, with 9 bases in the middle. CDR3 protein: CASSPGGYNEQFF. The CDR3 region has the DNA TGTGCCAGCAGTCCCGGGGGATACAATGAGCAGTTCTTC.